This is a list of T cell receptor beta chains from one sample in a study of T-cell reconstitution after alpha-beta-depleted transplantation in children. TCRdb re-derived calls from the PCR reads in MiXCR, one entry per CDR3 protein. The repertoire holds hundreds of thousands of distinct CDR3 sequences, with nearly 10% as singletons. The starting material was PBMCs from the stem cell graft donor, obtained from the stem cell graft. These receptors originate from a human donor who donated a stem cell graft to a child with SCID. The CDR3 runs from the conserved cysteine through the conserved F or W. Fields, in order: D gene, clone size, J gene, V gene, CDR3 protein, CDR3 DNA. D genes are given only for firm matches. Expanded clones are given a class, and other clones once, few, many or no size at all.

NA	NA	TRBJ2-2	TRBV18	CASSPPGGGTGELFF	TGTGCCAGCTCACCACCAGGGGGAGGCACCGGGGAGCTGTTTTTT
NA	many	TRBJ1-1	TRBV7-2	CASSSRRTEEAFF	TGTGCCAGCAGCTCCAGGCGAACCGAAGAAGCTTTCTTT
TRBD1	NA	TRBJ2-5	TRBV20-1	CSAPRQGEFRETQYF	TGCAGTGCCCCCAGACAGGGCGAATTCCGAGAGACCCAGTACTTC
NA	NA	TRBJ2-6	TRBV7-3	CASSSLGTSGANVLTF	TGTGCCAGCAGCTCCCTCGGGACCTCTGGGGCCAACGTCCTGACTTTC
NA	NA	TRBJ2-3	TRBV7-8	CASSPVTQFTDTQYF	TGTGCCAGCAGCCCAGTAACGCAGTTCACAGATACGCAGTATTTT
NA	NA	TRBJ2-5	TRBV5-1	CASSYNTGSETQYF	TGCGCCAGCAGCTATAACACAGGGTCCGAGACCCAGTACTTC
NA	NA	TRBJ2-3	TRBV29-1	CSSVGGGLSTDTQYF	TGCAGCTCGGTGGGGGGTGGGCTTAGCACAGATACGCAGTATTTT
NA	NA	TRBJ2-1	TRBV2	CASSDRRFPDEQFF	TGTGCCAGCAGTGATCGACGTTTTCCCGATGAGCAGTTCTTC
NA	NA	TRBJ2-1	TRBV18	CASSPPWGYNEQFF	TGTGCCAGCTCACCACCCTGGGGCTACAATGAGCAGTTCTTC
TRBD1	many	TRBJ2-1	TRBV7-8	CASSKMGQVVNEQFF	TGTGCCAGCAGCAAAATGGGACAGGTGGTAAATGAGCAGTTCTTC
NA	few	TRBJ2-2	TRBV7-8	CASSFGGPSGELFF	TGTGCCAGCAGCTTCGGGGGTCCGTCCGGGGAGCTGTTTTTT
NA	many	TRBJ2-5	TRBV3-1	CASSQEGGPFRPLYQETQYF	TGTGCCAGCAGCCAAGAAGGCGGACCATTCAGACCCTTGTACCAAGAGACCCAGTACTTC
NA	NA	TRBJ2-1	TRBV18	CASSPPGQVSYNEQFF	TGTGCCAGCTCACCACCGGGACAAGTATCCTACAATGAGCAGTTCTTC
TRBD1	many	TRBJ2-1	TRBV7-8	CASSTSTGASIEQFF	TGTGCCAGCAGCACCTCGACAGGGGCTAGCATTGAGCAGTTCTTC
TRBD1	many	TRBJ2-5	TRBV7-8	CASSLKGTGSETQYF	TGTGCCAGCAGCTTAAAAGGGACAGGGTCGGAGACCCAGTACTTC
NA	few	TRBJ2-7	TRBV20-1	CSARESWGGQYF	TGCAGTGCTAGAGAATCCTGGGGTGGTCAGTACTTC
NA	few	TRBJ1-1	TRBV20-1	CSARDGRRGTEAFF	TGCAGTGCTAGAGACGGGAGGAGGGGCACTGAAGCTTTCTTT
NA	NA	TRBJ2-1	TRBV14	CASSPDGVRLRNEQFF	TGTGCCAGCAGCCCAGACGGAGTTCGACTCCGCAATGAGCAGTTCTTC
NA	NA	TRBJ2-4	TRBV20-1	CSAIDIGAKNIQYF	TGCAGTGCTATCGACATCGGAGCCAAAAACATTCAGTACTTC
NA	many	TRBJ1-2	TRBV5-1	CASSLIDGPYGYTF	TGCGCCAGCAGCTTAATCGACGGCCCCTATGGCTACACCTTC
NA	NA	TRBJ1-2	TRBV20-1	CSAPSGVYGYTF	TGCAGTGCGCCTTCCGGGGTCTATGGCTACACCTTC
NA	NA	TRBJ2-5	TRBV12-3/TRBV12-4	CASSLSKTQYF	TGTGCCAGCAGCTTATCCAAGACCCAGTACTTC
NA	NA	TRBJ1-5	TRBV10-2	CASSESIGQLGQPQHF	TGCGCCAGCAGTGAGTCGATAGGGCAGTTGGGTCAGCCCCAGCATTTT
TRBD1	NA	TRBJ1-2	TRBV27	CASRYRGRNGYTF	TGTGCCAGCAGATACAGGGGGCGGAATGGCTACACCTTC
NA	NA	TRBJ2-4	TRBV4-1	CASSSAGNIQYF	TGCGCCAGCAGCTCCGCGGGGAACATTCAGTACTTC
TRBD2	few	TRBJ2-1	TRBV5-1	CASSSGLANEQFF	TGCGCCAGCAGCTCGGGACTAGCTAATGAGCAGTTCTTC
NA	few	TRBJ1-5	TRBV12-3/TRBV12-4	CASSLAPSNQPQHF	TGTGCCAGCAGTTTAGCGCCAAGTAATCAGCCCCAGCATTTT
NA	many	TRBJ2-1	TRBV12-3/TRBV12-4	CASLGVGFSYNEQFF	TGTGCCAGCTTGGGTGTCGGCTTCTCCTACAATGAGCAGTTCTTC
NA	once	TRBJ1-1	TRBV6-1	CASTHPGNTEAFF	TGTGCCAGCACTCACCCGGGGAACACTGAAGCTTTCTTT
NA	many	TRBJ2-1	TRBV10-3	CAISEFEGQLNEQFF	TGTGCCATCAGTGAGTTCGAGGGGCAACTCAATGAGCAGTTCTTC
NA	NA	TRBJ2-4	TRBV4-1	CASSPTRGIQYF	TGCGCCAGCAGCCCGACTAGAGGCATTCAGTACTTC
TRBD1	NA	TRBJ2-4	TRBV9	CASSSSGGQTNIQYF	TGTGCCAGCAGCTCCTCAGGGGGCCAGACAAACATTCAGTACTTC
NA	few	TRBJ1-2	TRBV10-3	CAISGVGILGYTF	TGTGCCATCAGTGGCGTTGGCATTTTAGGCTACACCTTC
TRBD2	NA	TRBJ2-3	TRBV20-1	CSARGGTTDTQYF	TGCAGTGCACGCGGGGGGACCACAGATACGCAGTATTTT
NA	NA	TRBJ1-2	TRBV12-3/TRBV12-4	CASSLQTGGYGYTF	TGTGCCAGCAGTTTACAAACCGGGGGCTATGGCTACACCTTC
TRBD2	few	TRBJ2-2	TRBV12-3/TRBV12-4	CASSPEGEGYAGELFF	TGTGCCAGCAGTCCGGAAGGGGAGGGCTACGCCGGGGAGCTGTTTTTT
TRBD2	many	TRBJ2-5	TRBV5-1	CASSAAGTTQETQYF	TGCGCCAGCAGCGCCGCCGGGACTACACAAGAGACCCAGTACTTC
TRBD2	many	TRBJ2-1	TRBV5-1	CASSVGLAGGFSYNEQFF	TGCGCCAGCAGCGTTGGGCTAGCGGGGGGGTTTTCCTACAATGAGCAGTTCTTC
NA	once	TRBJ1-1	TRBV10-3	CAIREKTVNTEAFF	TGTGCCATCAGAGAGAAGACGGTGAACACTGAAGCTTTCTTT
TRBD1	few	TRBJ2-3	TRBV18	CASSPVDRVISTDTQYF	TGTGCCAGCTCACCAGTCGACAGGGTGATTAGCACAGATACGCAGTATTTT
TRBD2	few	TRBJ2-3	TRBV5-1	CASSSPRLTSGGPSSVTDTQYF	TGCGCCAGCAGCTCGCCACGCCTAACTAGCGGGGGGCCCTCCTCTGTCACAGATACGCAGTATTTT